This T cell receptor (beta chain) was captured in a study of beta chain features in type 1 diabetes. As for the study in general: Cells sorted and examined across all samples totaled almost 110 million. Overall study findings and caveats: Shortening of TCRB CDR3s, moderate but significant, appeared in all four CD4+ subsets of Type 1 diabetes patients. Naive, central memory and Treg TCRB repertoires appeared more alike in patients than in healthy donors.

Sequencing targeted expressed TCRB transcripts, as all isolated RNA had been reverse transcribed. Here immunoSEQ multiplex PCR was the method, and the copy in TCRdb shows in-frame clones only, minus some. The sample includes hundreds of thousands of clones, 11% to 15% of them seen just once. For this clone: What it binds is not known.

CDR3 length: 15 residues. CDR1 SGHNT and CDR2 YYREEE come from the germline V gene (reference sequence). V was clipped by 4 bases and J by 0 bases, with 12 bases between them. This receptor was obtained from a man aged 18 to 30 with type 1 diabetes. The chain carries TRBV5-4 and TRBJ2-3; no definite D call. Source material: naive CD4+ T cells from blood. The CDR3 spells CASSIWTGSTDTQYF. The CDR3 nucleotides read TGTGCCAGCAGCATATGGACGGGTAGCACAGATACGCAGTATTTT.